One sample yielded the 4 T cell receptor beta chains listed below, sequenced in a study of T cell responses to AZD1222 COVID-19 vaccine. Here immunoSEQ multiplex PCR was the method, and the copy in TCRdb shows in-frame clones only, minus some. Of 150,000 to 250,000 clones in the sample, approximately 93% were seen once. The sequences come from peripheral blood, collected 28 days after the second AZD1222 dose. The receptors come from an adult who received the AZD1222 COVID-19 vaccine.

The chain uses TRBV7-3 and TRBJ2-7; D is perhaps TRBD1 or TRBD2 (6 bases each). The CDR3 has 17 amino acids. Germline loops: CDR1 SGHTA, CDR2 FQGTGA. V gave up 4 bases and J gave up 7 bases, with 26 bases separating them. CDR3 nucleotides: TGTGCCAGCAGCTCCCCAAGGGGAAGAAGCCAAGGGGGGGAGCAGTACTTC. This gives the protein CASSSPRGRSQGGEQYF.

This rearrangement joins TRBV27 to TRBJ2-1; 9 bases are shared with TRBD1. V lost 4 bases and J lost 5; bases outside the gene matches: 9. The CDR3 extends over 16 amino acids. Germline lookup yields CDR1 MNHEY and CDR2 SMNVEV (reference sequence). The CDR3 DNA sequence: TGTGCCAGCAGTTCTCCCGGGACAGGGTCGCACAATGAGCAGTTCTTC. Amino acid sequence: CASSSPGTGSHNEQFF.

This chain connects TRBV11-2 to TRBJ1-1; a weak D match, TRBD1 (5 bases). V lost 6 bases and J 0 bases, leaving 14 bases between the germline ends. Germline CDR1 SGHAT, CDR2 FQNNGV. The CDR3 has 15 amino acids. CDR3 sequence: CASSPRRGMNTEAFF. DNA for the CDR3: TGTGCCAGCAGTCCCCGGAGGGGCATGAACACTGAAGCTTTCTTT.

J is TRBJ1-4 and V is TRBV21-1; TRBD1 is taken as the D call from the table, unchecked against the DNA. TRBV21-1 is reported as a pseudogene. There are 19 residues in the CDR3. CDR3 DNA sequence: TGTGCCAGCAGCAAACGGTCGGACCGGGACAGGGCCAAGGATGAAAAACTGTTTTTT. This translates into CASSKRSDRDRAKDEKLFF.